This record concerns one T cell receptor beta chain sequence. The target antigen is unknown. The data were taken from a study of cytomegalovirus exposure and HLA in healthy donors. General study points: As a later analysis revealed, most CMV-associated TCR beta chains appeared HLA-restricted. An assumption of roughly uniform sequencing depth across donors underlay the presence/absence analyses.

Primers for the PCR totalled 60 Vbeta and 13 Jbeta. Using immunoSEQ multiplex PCR, the repertoire was profiled, and TCRdb retains in-frame clones only, with some absent. The repertoire holds roughly 140,000 clones, with roughly 76% as singletons. The V gene's germline CDR1 is SGHRS and CDR2 YFSETQ. CDR3 length: 12 residues. V shed 4 bases and J shed 5 bases, with 9 bases lying between them. The sequenced material came from PBMCs. This sequence was found in a human donor in good health. The V gene is TRBV5-1, the J gene TRBJ2-5; D not certain. The DNA for the CDR3 is TGCGCCAGCAGCCCCTCGAGGGAGACCCAGTACTTC. Encoded protein: CASSPSRETQYF.